These 10 T cell receptor beta chains share one sample of origin, sequenced in a study of vaccination effects on CD4 cells after COVID-19 (dated by TCRdb to between 2021 and 2024). The library was built by means of the immunoSEQ multiplex PCR assay. Sourced from immuneACCESS, this table was stored by TCRdb with only in-frame sequences that have V and J called. A share of the clones is absent; for the studies checked, an unresolved V gene accounts for under half, and the remainder has no known explanation. This sample lists fewer than 55,000 clones; approximately 82% were detected once. Of the sample, 3.6% is held by the ten largest clones. After less than 13 days of culture, CD4+ T cells were isolated with the EasySep CD4+ T cell isolation kit. Convalescent patients had PCR-confirmed SARS-CoV-2 infection between March and December 2020, before Alpha, Beta and Delta variants emerged in the United States. Each participant received two doses of an mRNA SARS-CoV-2 vaccine, either BNT162b2 or mRNA-1273.

No antigen has been identified for these receptors. Specimen: CD4+ T cells from PBMCs cultured without peptide, collected after COVID-19 vaccination. All receptors come from a human donor who had a prior SARS-CoV-2 infection.

The CDR3 spells CAWGSSVSNQPQHF. CDR3 nucleotides: TGTGCCTGGGGAAGTTCAGTTAGCAATCAGCCCCAGCATTTT. The chain joins TRBV30 to TRBJ1-5; D uncertain. Trimming pared 5 bases from V and 0 bases from J, leaving 11 bases between. CDR3 length equals 14 residues. Germline loops: CDR1 GTSNPN, CDR2 SVGIG (reference sequence).

This clone has more than one count but fewer than ten. The V call is TRBV2, the J call TRBJ1-2, with a tentative D call TRBD1 (5 bases). Looked up from germline, CDR1 is SNHLY and CDR2 is FYNNEI. The CDR3 spans 12 residues. V dropped 2 bases and J dropped 5 bases, with 6 bases sitting between them. CDR3 sequence (DNA): TGTGCCAGCAGTGAACAGGGATATGGCTACACCTTC. Its translation is CASSEQGYGYTF.

The chain combines TRBV7-8 with TRBJ2-2; 7 nucleotides match TRBD2. V lost 2 bases and J lost 5; bases outside the gene matches: 8. CDR1 is SGHVS, CDR2 FQNEAQ, per germline. The CDR3 is made up of 16 amino acids. The CDR3 region has the DNA TGTGCCAGCAGCTTATTATCCCAGCGGGAAACCGGGGAGCTGTTTTTT. Translating gives CASSLLSQRETGELFF.

The chain carries TRBV2 and TRBJ2-5, with D hard to call. Trimming shortened V by 9 bases and J by 1 base, and 24 bases separated the two germline ends. CDR3 length: 17 amino acids. The germline V gene encodes CDR1 SNHLY and CDR2 FYNNEI. CDR3 in amino acids: CARTYGPAKRPQETQYF. CDR3 bases: TGTGCCAGGACTTATGGGCCGGCGAAGAGACCCCAAGAGACCCAGTACTTC.

The chain recombines TRBV18 with TRBJ1-1; tentatively, D is TRBD1 (5 bases). The V end lost 3 bases, the J end lost 10 bases, and 15 bases lay between the germline ends. CDR3 length equals 13 residues. Germline assignment: CDR1 KGHSH and CDR2 LQKENI. CDR3 sequence (DNA): TGTGCCAGCTCACCTAGTATCGACAGTCCAGCTTTCTTT. This sequence encodes CASSPSIDSPAFF. The full variable domain, its missing parts supplied by reference TRBV18 and TRBJ1-1, is NAGVMQNPRHLVRRRGQEARLRCSPMKGHSHVYWYRQLPEEGLKFMVYLQKENIIDESGMPKERFSAEFPKEGPSILRIQQVVRGDSAAYFCASSPSIDSPAFFGQGTRLTVV.

The CDR3 sequence is CASDHGLRGFHEQYF. The CDR3 DNA is TGTGCCAGCGACCACGGGCTACGGGGTTTTCACGAGCAGTACTTC. The chain joins TRBV2 to TRBJ2-7; tentatively, D is TRBD2 (5 bases). V was shortened by 8 bases and J by 5 bases, with 22 bases between the two germline ends. This CDR3 spans 15 amino acids. The germline gives CDR1 SNHLY, CDR2 FYNNEI.

The rearrangement uses TRBV15 and TRBJ1-5; unclear D gene. Trimming took 0 bases from V and 2 from J, leaving 14 bases between them. Germline lookup yields CDR1 LNHNV and CDR2 YYDKDF (reference sequence). The CDR3 has 17 amino acids. CDR3 amino acids: CATSRDWTRGGNQPQHF. CDR3 nucleotide sequence: TGTGCCACCAGCAGAGACTGGACTCGAGGAGGCAATCAGCCCCAGCATTTT.

This clone was detected only once. V and J are TRBV10-1 and TRBJ2-1; D gene unclear. V was clipped by 0 bases and J by 3 bases, with 12 bases between them. Germline values: CDR1 WNHNN, CDR2 SYGVQD (reference sequence). The CDR3 consists of 16 residues. CDR3 DNA: TGCGCCAGCAGTGAGTCAGGACGAGATAACTACAATGAGCAGTTCTTC. It codes for CASSESGRDNYNEQFF.

The chain is built from TRBV7-3 and TRBJ2-5; D may be TRBD1 or TRBD2 (5 bases each). The germline V gene encodes CDR1 SGHTA and CDR2 FQGTGA. CDR3 length equals 13 residues. Trimming stripped 6 bases from V and 1 base from J, with 9 bases between. The CDR3 coding sequence is TGTGCCAGCAGTCAGGGAGTCCAAGAGACCCAGTACTTC. Translating it yields CASSQGVQETQYF.

This clone was seen more than once but under ten times. The chain combines TRBV19 with TRBJ1-2; 10 nucleotides line up with TRBD1. Germline lookup yields CDR1 LNHDA and CDR2 SQIVND (reference sequence). The CDR3 spans 16 residues. Trimming took 6 bases from V and 1 from J; bases not matched to a gene: 8. The CDR3 coding sequence is TGTGCCAGTAGGCCGACAGGGGGCGCGGGTAACTATGGCTACACCTTC. This codes for CASRPTGGAGNYGYTF.